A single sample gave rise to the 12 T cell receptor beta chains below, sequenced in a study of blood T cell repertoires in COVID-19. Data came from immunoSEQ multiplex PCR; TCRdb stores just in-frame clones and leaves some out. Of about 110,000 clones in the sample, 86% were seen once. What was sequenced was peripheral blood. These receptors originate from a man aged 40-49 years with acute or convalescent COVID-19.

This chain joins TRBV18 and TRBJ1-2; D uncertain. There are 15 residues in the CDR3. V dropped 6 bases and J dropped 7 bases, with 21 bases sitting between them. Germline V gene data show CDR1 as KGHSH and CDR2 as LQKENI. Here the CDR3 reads CASSPVRTEEGGYTF. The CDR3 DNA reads TGTGCCAGCTCTCCTGTAAGGACGGAGGAAGGTGGCTACACCTTC.

The CDR3 loop is CASSSDRGTPVSGYTF. The CDR3 DNA reads as TGCGCCAGCAGCTCGGACAGGGGGACCCCCGTGAGCGGCTACACCTTC. This chain connects TRBV5-1 to TRBJ1-2, with 10 bases identical to TRBD1. Germline V gene data show CDR1 as SGHRS and CDR2 as YFSETQ. The CDR3 extends over 16 amino acids. V lost 3 bases, J lost 8 bases, and 13 bases stayed unmatched. Together with reference TRBV5-1 and TRBJ1-2, the CDR3 gives the full variable domain: KAGVTQTPRYLIKTRGQQVTLSCSPISGHRSVSWYQQTPGQGLQFLFEYFSETQRNKGNFPGRFSGRQFSNSRSEMNVSTLELGDSALYLCASSSDRGTPVSGYTFGSGTRLTVV.

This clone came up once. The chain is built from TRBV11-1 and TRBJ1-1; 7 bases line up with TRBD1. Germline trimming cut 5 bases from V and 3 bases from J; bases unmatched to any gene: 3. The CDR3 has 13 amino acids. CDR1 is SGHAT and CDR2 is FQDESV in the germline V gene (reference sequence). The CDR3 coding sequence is TGTGCCAGCAGCGTCGGACAGGACACTGAAGCTTTCTTT. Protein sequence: CASSVGQDTEAFF.

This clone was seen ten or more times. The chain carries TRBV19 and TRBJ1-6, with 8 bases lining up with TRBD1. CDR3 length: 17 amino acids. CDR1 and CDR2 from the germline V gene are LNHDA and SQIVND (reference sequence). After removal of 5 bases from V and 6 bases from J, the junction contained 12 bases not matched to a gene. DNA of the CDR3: TGTGCCAGTAGTCCCGAAGGGGGGCAGGGGGCTAATTCACCCCTCCACTTT. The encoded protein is CASSPEGGQGANSPLHF.

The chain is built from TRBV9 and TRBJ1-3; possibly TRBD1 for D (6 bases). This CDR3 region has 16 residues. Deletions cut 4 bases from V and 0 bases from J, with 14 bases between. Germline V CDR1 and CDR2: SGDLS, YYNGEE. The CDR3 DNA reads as TGTGCCAGCAGCCCCCACCGGACAGACTCTGGAAACACCATATATTTT. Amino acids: CASSPHRTDSGNTIYF.

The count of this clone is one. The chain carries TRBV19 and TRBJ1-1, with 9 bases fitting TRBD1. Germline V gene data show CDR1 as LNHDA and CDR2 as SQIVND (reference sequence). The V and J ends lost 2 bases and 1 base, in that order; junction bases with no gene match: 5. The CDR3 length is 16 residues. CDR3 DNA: TGTGCCAGTAGTATAAAGACAGGGGGAGGGAACACTGAAGCTTTCTTT. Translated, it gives CASSIKTGGGNTEAFF.

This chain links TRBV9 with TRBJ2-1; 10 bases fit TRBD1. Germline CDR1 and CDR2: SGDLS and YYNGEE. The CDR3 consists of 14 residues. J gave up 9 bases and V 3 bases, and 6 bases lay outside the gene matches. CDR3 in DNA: TGTGCCAGCAGCGAGAGGACAGGGGGGGGTGAGCAGTTCTTC. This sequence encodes CASSERTGGGEQFF. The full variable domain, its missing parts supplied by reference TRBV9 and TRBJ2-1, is DSGVTQTPKHLITATGQRVTLRCSPRSGDLSVYWYQQSLDQGLQFLIQYYNGEERAKGNILERFSAQQFPDLHSELNLSSLELGDSALYFCASSERTGGGEQFFGPGTRLTVL.

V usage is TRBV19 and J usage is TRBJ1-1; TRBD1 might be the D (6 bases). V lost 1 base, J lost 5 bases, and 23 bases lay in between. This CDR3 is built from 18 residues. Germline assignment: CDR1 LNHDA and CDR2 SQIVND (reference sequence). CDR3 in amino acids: CASSIGWARLGASTEAFF. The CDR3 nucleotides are TGTGCCAGTAGTATAGGCTGGGCCAGGTTGGGGGCCTCAACTGAAGCTTTCTTT.

The CDR3 DNA reads as TGTGCCAGCACTCAAGAGGAGGGTAACTATGGCTACACCTTC. Encoded protein: CASTQEEGNYGYTF. V gene TRBV2 combines with J gene TRBJ1-2; no clear D gene. This CDR3 has 14 residues. Germline CDR1 reads SNHLY; CDR2 reads FYNNEI. V shed 7 bases and J shed 1 base, with 13 bases lying between them.

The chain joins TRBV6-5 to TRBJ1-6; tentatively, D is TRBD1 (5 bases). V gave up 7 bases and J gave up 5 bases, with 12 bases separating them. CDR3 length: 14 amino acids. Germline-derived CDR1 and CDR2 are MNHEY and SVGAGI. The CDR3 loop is CASTSDSDNSPLHF. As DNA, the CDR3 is TGTGCCAGCACATCCGACAGCGATAATTCACCCCTCCACTTT.

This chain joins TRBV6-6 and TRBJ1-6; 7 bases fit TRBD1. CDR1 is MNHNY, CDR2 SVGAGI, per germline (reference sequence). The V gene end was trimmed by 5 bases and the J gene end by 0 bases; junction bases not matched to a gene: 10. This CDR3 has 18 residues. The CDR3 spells CASSHTGAGGSYNSPLHF. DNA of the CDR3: TGTGCCAGCAGTCACACAGGGGCCGGAGGCTCCTATAATTCACCCCTCCACTTT.

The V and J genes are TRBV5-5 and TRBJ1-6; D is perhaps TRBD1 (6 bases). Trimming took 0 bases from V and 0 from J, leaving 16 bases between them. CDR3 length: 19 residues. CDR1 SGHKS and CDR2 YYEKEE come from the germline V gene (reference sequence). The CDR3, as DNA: TGTGCCAGCAGCTTGGCCGTCCTGACAGGACTCTCCTATAATTCACCCCTCCACTTT. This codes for CASSLAVLTGLSYNSPLHF. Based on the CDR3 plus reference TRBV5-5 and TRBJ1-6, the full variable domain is DAGVTQSPTHLIKTRGQQVTLRCSPISGHKSVSWYQQVLGQGPQFIFQYYEKEERGRGNFPDRFSARQFPNYSSELNVNALLLGDSALYLCASSLAVLTGLSYNSPLHFGNGTRLTVT.